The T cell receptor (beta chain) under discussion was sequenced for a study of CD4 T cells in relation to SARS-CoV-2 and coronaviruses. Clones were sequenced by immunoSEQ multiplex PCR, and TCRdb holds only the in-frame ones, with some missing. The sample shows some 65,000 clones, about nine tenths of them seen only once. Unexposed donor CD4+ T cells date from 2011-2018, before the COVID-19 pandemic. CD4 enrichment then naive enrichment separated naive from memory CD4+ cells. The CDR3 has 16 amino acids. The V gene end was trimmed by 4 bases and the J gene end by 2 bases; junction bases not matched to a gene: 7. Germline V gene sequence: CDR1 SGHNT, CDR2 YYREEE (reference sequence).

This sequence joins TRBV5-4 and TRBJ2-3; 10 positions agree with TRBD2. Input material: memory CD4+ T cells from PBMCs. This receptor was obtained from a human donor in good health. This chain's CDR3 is CASSLKRGGPTDTQYF. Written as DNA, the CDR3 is TGTGCCAGCAGCCTAAAGCGGGGGGGCCCCACAGATACGCAGTATTTT. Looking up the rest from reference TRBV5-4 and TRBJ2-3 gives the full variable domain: ETGVTQSPTHLIKTRGQQVTLRCSSQSGHNTVSWYQQALGQGPQFIFQYYREEENGRGNFPPRFSGLQFPNYSSELNVNALELDDSALYLCASSLKRGGPTDTQYFGPGTRLTVL.